This passage covers 9 T cell receptor beta chains from one sample sequenced in a study of spatial heterogeneity in lung cancer. The study, taken as a whole, reports: Expanded intratumoral alpha and beta TCR counts tracked tumor mutation counts.

Time point defined: sample taken at primary tumor resection. Their antigen targets remain unknown. TCRdb independently ran MiXCR on the 5' RACE reads; one entry per CDR3 protein. The repertoire holds approximately 1,200 distinct CDR3 sequences, with 17% as singletons. The sample consisted of lung tumor tissue, taken at surgery. The receptors originated from a female donor with early-stage non-small cell lung cancer.

Comments on this clonotype: Since a much larger clone is just one base distant, this may be a read error. Since it is a stray read in a library aimed at alpha chains, this beta chain has a size that is not meaningful. V gene TRBV7-2 combines with J gene TRBJ2-7; TRBD1 matches 7 bases. The J segment lost 0 bases and the V segment lost 5 bases, leaving 7 bases of the junction unmatched. CDR1 SGHTA and CDR2 FQGNSA come from the germline V gene. There are 15 residues in the CDR3. CDR3 nucleotides: TGTGCCAGCAGCCGCTGGGACAGCTACTCCTACGAGCAGTACTTC. It is translated as CASSRWDSYSYEQYF.

With regard to this clonotype: This beta chain turned up in a library designed for alpha chains; as an off-target read, its abundance says little. In DNA form, the CDR3 reads TGTGCCAGCAGCGCTCCACAGGTGGGGGCAGATACGCAGTATTTT. As protein: CASSAPQVGADTQYF. The rearrangement links TRBV7-2 to TRBJ2-3; D is tentatively TRBD1 or TRBD2 (5 bases each). Per germline, CDR1 SGHTA and CDR2 FQGNSA. V shed 5 bases and J shed 4 bases, with 16 bases lying between them. CDR3 length equals 15 residues.

This clonotype is labeled medium-sized. This beta chain is an unintended read in a library built for alpha chains; its size means little. The gene calls are TRBV11-2 and TRBJ2-7, with D perhaps given as TRBD1 or TRBD2 (6 bases each). The CDR3 has 16 amino acids. Per the germline V gene, CDR1 is SGHAT and CDR2 is FQNNGV. Trimming took off 1 base at V and 1 base at J, with 14 bases between the two ends. Written as DNA, the CDR3 is TGTGCCAGCAGCTTAGCCGGGGGCCTGGCGTCCTACGAGCAGTACTTC. Translation: CASSLAGGLASYEQYF.

As concerns this clonotype: This beta chain came through as a stray read in a library set up for alpha chains, and its size says little. The gene calls are TRBV4-2 and TRBJ2-1; 11 nucleotides align to TRBD2. Germline trimming cut 0 bases from V and 7 bases from J; bases unmatched to any gene: 8. This CDR3 is 17 amino acids long. Germline-derived CDR1 and CDR2 are LGHNA and YNFKEQ. CDR3 DNA sequence: TGTGCCAGCAGCCAAGACAGAATAGCGGGAGGGCCGAATGAGCAGTTCTTC. Translation: CASSQDRIAGGPNEQFF.

By frequency in the sample, this clonotype is large. This beta chain is a stray read from a library made for alpha chains; its abundance is not meaningful. This sequence joins TRBV20-1 and TRBJ2-5; 12 nucleotides match TRBD2. V was pared by 3 bases and J by 5 bases, with 10 bases of the junction left unmatched. Germline CDR1 is DFQATT and CDR2 is SNEGSKA (reference sequence). The CDR3 runs to 16 residues. The CDR3 protein is CSARTQRLAGDETQYF. In DNA form, the CDR3 reads TGCAGTGCTAGGACCCAAAGACTAGCGGGAGATGAGACCCAGTACTTC.

About this clonotype itself: The library was designed around alpha chains, so this beta chain is a stray read whose abundance carries little weight. The chain is built from TRBV7-3 and TRBJ2-2; no firm D call. CDR3 length: 13 amino acids. V lost 5 bases to trimming and J lost 4 bases, with 8 bases between them. In germline, CDR1 is SGHTA, CDR2 FQGTGA. The CDR3 region has the DNA TGTGCCAGCAGCCAGGACCCCACCGGGGAGCTGTTTTTT. Protein sequence: CASSQDPTGELFF.

Concerning this clonotype itself: Because this beta chain is a stray read in a library intended to capture alpha chains, its abundance should not be given much weight. The rearrangement uses TRBV7-8 and TRBJ2-5; 8 bases match TRBD1. J lost 5 bases, V lost 6 bases, and 8 bases had no gene match. The CDR3 sequence is 14 residues long. Per germline, CDR1 SGHVS and CDR2 FQNEAQ. The CDR3 reads CASSFRGRGETQYF. The CDR3 nucleotides read TGTGCCAGCAGTTTCAGGGGGCGCGGGGAGACCCAGTACTTC. The entire variable domain, with the rest obtained from reference TRBV7-8 and TRBJ2-5, is as follows: GAGVSQSPRYKVAKRGQDVALRCDPISGHVSLFWYQQALGQGPEFLTYFQNEAQLDKSGLPSDRFFAERPEGSVSTLKIQRTQQEDSAVYLCASSFRGRGETQYFGPGTRLLVL.

On this clonotype itself: This beta chain slipped into a library made for alpha chains as a stray read, so its size is not meaningful. The chain links TRBV20-1 to TRBJ1-2; TRBD1 agrees at 9 bases. The V segment lost 7 bases and the J segment 4 bases; nucleotides outside the gene matches: 7. CDR1 and CDR2 (germline): DFQATT, SNEGSKA (reference sequence). The CDR3 has 13 residues. This CDR3 reads CSVGQGSLYGYTF. CDR3 DNA sequence: TGCAGTGTAGGACAGGGGTCCCTCTATGGCTACACCTTC.

Only a few counts were recorded for this clonotype. This beta chain came through as a stray read in a library set up for alpha chains, and its size says little. This sequence joins TRBV14 and TRBJ2-1; TRBD2 matches at 8 bases. Germline CDR1 reads SGHDN; CDR2 reads FVKESK. This CDR3 is 15 amino acids long. The junction had 4 bases not matched to a gene; V was cut back by 2 bases and J by 4 bases. Written as DNA, the CDR3 is TGTGCCAGCAGCCAACGGGAGGGCCAATACAATGAGCAGTTCTTC. Its protein is CASSQREGQYNEQFF. The whole variable domain, filled in from reference TRBV14 and TRBJ2-1, reads EAGVTQFPSHSVIEKGQTVTLRCDPISGHDNLYWYRRVMGKEIKFLLHFVKESKQDESGMPNNRFLAERTGGTYSTLKVQPAELEDSGVYFCASSQREGQYNEQFFGPGTRLTVL.